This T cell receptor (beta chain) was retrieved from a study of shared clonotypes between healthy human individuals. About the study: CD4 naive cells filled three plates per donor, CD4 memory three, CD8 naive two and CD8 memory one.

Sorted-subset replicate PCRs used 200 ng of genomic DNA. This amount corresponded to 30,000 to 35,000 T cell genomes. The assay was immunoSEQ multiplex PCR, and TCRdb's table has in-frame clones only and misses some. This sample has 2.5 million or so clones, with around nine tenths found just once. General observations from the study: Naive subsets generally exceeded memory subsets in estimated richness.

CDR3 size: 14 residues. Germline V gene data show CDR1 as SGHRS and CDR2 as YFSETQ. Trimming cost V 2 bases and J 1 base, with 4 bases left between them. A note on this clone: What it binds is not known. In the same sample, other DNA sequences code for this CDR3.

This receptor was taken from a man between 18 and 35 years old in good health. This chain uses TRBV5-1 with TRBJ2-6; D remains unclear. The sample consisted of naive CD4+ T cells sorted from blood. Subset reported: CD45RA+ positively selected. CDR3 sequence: CASSFSSGANVLTF. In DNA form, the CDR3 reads TGCGCCAGCAGCTTTTCATCTGGGGCCAACGTCCTGACTTTC.